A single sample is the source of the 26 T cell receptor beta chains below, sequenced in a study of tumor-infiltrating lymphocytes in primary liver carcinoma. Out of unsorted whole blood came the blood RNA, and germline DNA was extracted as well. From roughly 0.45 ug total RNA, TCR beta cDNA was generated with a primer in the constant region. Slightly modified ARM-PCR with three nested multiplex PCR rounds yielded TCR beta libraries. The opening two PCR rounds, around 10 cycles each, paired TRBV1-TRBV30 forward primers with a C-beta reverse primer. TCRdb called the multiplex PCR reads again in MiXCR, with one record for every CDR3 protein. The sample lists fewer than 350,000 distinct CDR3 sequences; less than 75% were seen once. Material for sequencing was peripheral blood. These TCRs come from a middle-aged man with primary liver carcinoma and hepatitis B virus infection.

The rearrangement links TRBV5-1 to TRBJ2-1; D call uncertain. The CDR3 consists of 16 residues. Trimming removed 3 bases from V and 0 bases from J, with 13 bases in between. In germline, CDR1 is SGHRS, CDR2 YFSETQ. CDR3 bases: TGCGCCAGCAGCTATCCGGGCAGGAGCTCCTACAATGAGCAGTTCTTC. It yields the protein CASSYPGRSSYNEQFF. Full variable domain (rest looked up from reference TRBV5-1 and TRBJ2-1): KAGVTQTPRYLIKTRGQQVTLSCSPISGHRSVSWYQQTPGQGLQFLFEYFSETQRNKGNFPGRFSGRQFSNSRSEMNVSTLELGDSALYLCASSYPGRSSYNEQFFGPGTRLTVL.

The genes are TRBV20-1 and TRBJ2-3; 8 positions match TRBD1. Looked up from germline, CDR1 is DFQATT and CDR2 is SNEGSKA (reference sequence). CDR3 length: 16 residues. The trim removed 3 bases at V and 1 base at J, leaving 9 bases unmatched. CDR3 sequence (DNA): TGCAGTGCTAGCGGGGTCAGGGGGCAGGGCACAGATACGCAGTATTTT. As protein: CSASGVRGQGTDTQYF.

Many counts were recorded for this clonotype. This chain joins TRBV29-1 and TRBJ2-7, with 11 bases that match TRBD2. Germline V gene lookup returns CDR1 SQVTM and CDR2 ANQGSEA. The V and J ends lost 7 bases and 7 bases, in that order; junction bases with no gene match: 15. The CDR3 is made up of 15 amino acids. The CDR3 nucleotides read TGCAGCGCTGCCCGTGGGACTAGCGGAAGTACGGAGCAGTACTTC. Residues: CSAARGTSGSTEQYF.

The CDR3 region is CASSLGGLTSGANVLTF. CDR3 coding DNA: TGTGCCAGCAGTCTTGGGGGACTCACCTCTGGGGCCAACGTCCTGACTTTC. This rearrangement joins TRBV6-2 or TRBV6-3 to TRBJ2-6, with D perhaps matching TRBD2 (6 bases). Germline values: CDR1 MNHEY, CDR2 SVGEGT. Trimming stripped 5 bases from V and 0 bases from J, with 14 bases between. CDR3 length: 17 amino acids.

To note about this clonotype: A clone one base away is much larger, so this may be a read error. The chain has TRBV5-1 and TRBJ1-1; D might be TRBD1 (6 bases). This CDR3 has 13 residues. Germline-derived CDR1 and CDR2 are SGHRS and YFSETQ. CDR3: CANSLDSNTEAFF. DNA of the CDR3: TGCGCCAACAGCTTGGACAGTAACACTGAAGCTTTCTTT.

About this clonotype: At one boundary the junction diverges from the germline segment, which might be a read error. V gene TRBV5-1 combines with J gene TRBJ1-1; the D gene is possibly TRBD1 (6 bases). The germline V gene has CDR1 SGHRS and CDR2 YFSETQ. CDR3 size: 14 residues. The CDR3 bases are TGCGCCAGCATCTTGTCGGGGGGCTACACTGAAGCTTTCTTT. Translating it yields CASILSGGYTEAFF.

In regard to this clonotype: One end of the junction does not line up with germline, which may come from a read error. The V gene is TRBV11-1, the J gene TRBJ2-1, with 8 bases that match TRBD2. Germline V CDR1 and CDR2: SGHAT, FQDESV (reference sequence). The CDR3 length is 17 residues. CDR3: CASSSRGRGRPSQEQFF. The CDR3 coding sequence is TGTGCCAGTAGCTCCCGGGGGCGCGGGAGGCCCAGCCAAGAGCAGTTCTTC.

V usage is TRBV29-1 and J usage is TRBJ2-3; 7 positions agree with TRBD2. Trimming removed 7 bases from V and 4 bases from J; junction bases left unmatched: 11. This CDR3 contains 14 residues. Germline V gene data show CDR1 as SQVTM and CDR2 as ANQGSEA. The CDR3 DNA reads TGCAGCGATGAGACTAGCCTTAGCTCAGATACGCAGTATTTT. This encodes CSDETSLSSDTQYF.

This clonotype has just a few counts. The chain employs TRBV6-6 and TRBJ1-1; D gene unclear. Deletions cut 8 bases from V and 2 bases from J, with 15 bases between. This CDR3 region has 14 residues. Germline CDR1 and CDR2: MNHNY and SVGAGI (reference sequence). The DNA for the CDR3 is TGTGCCAGCGCCCTCGGGCAGGCCAACACTGAAGCTTTCTTT. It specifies CASALGQANTEAFF.

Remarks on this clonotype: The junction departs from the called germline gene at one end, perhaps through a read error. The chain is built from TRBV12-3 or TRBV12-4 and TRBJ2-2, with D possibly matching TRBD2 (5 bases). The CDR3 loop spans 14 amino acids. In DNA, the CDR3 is TGTGCCAGCGGCCACAAGAGGGATATAAGGGAGCTGTTTTTC. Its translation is CASGHKRDIRELFF.

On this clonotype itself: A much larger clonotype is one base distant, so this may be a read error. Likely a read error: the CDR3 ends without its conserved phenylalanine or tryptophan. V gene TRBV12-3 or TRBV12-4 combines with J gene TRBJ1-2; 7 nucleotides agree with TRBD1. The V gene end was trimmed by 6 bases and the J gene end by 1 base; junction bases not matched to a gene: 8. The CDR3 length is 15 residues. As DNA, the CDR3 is TGTGCCAGCAGAAAAACCGGGACAGATAACTATGGCTACACCTTG. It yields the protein CASRKTGTDNYGYTL.

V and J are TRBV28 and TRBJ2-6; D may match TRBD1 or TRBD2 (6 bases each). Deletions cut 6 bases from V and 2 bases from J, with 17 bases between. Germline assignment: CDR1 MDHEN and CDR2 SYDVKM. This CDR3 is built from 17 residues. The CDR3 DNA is TGTGCCAGCAGCCGTTCTTTGGGGGGCACTGGGGCCAACGTCCTGACTTTC. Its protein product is CASSRSLGGTGANVLTF.

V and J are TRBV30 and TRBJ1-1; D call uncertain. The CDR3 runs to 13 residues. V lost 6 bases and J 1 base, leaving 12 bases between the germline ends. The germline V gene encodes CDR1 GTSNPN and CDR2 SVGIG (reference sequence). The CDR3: CACQLTRNTEAFF. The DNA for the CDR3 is TGTGCCTGCCAACTCACCAGGAACACTGAAGCTTTCTTT.

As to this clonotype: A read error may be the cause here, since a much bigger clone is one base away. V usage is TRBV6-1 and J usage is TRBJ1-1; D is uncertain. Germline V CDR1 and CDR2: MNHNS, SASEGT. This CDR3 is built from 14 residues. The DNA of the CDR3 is TGTGTCAGCAGTGATTTTGCTCTTAACACTGAAGCTTTCTTT. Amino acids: CVSSDFALNTEAFF.

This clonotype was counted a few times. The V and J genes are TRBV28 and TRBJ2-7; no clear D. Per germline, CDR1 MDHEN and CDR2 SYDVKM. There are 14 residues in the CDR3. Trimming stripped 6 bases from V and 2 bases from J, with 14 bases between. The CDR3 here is CASSKLDPPYEQYF. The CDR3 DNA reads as TGTGCCAGCAGCAAATTGGACCCTCCCTACGAGCAGTACTTC.

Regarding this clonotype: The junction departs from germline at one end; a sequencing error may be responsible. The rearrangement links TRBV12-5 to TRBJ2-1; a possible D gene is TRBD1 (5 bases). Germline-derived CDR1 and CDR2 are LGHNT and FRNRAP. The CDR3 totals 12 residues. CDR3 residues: CASGGTGNEQLF. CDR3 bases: TGTGCTAGTGGGGGAACAGGCAATGAGCAGCTCTTC.

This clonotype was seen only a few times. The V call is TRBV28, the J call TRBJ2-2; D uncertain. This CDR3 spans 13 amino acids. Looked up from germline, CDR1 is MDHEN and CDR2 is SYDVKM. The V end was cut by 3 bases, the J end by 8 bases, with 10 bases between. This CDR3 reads CASSLSRPGELFF. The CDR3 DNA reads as TGTGCCAGCAGTTTGTCCCGCCCGGGGGAGCTGTTTTTT. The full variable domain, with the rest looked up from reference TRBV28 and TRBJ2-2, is DVKVTQSSRYLVKRTGEKVFLECVQDMDHENMFWYRQDPGLGLRLIYFSYDVKMKEKGDIPEGYSVSREKKERFSLILESASTNQTSMYLCASSLSRPGELFFGEGSRLTVL.

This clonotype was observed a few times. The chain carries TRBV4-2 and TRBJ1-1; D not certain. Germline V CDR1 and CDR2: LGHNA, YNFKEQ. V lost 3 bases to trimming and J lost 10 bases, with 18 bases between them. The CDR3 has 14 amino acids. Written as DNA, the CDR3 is TGTGCCAGCAGCCAGGATAGCTACCTGGGTGGAGCTTTCTTT. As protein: CASSQDSYLGGAFF.

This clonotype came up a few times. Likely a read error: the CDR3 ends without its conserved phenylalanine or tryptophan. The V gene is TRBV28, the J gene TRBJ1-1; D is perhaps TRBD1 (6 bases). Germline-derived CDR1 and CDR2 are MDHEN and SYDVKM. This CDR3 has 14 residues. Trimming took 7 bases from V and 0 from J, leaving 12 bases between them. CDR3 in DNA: TGTGCCAGCATCATCGGACAGTTGAACACTGAAGCTTTCTCT. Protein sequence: CASIIGQLNTEAFS.

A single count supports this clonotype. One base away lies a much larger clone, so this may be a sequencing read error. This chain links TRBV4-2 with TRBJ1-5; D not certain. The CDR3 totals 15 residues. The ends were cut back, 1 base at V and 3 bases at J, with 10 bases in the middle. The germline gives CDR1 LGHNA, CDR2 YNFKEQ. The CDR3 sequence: CASSQGEHYNQPQHF. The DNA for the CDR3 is TGTGCCAGCAGCCAAGGGGAACACTACAATCAGCCCCAGCATTTT.

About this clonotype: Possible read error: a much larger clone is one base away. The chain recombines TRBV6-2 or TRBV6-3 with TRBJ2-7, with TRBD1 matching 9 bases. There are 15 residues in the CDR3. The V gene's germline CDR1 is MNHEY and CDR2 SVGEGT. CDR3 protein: CASSSNRDRVYEQNF. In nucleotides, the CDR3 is TGTGCCAGCAGTTCCAACCGGGACAGGGTCTACGAGCAGAACTTC.

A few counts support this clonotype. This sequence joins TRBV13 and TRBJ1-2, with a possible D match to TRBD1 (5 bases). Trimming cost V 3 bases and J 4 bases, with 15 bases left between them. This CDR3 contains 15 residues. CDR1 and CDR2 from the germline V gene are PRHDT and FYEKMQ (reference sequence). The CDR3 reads CASSFRDREAYGYTF. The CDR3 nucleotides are TGTGCCAGCAGCTTCCGGGACCGGGAGGCCTATGGCTACACCTTC.

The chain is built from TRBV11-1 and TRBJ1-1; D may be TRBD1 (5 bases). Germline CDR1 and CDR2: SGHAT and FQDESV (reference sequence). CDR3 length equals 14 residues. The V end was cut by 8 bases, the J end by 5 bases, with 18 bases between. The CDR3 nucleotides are TGTGCCAGCGGCCTTTCAGGGCAGAATACTGAAGCTTTCTTT. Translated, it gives CASGLSGQNTEAFF.

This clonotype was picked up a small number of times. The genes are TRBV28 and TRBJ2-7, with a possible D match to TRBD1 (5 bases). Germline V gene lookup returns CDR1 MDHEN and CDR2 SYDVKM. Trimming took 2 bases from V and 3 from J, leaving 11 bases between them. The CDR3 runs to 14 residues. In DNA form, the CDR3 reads TGTGCCAGCAGTTTACACAGGTTGGACTACGAGCAGTACTTC. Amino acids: CASSLHRLDYEQYF.

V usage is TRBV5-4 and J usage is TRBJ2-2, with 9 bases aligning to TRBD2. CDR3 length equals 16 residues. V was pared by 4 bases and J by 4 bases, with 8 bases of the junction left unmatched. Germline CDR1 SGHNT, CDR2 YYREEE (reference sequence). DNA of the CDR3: TGTGCCAGCAGCCGCGCGGGGGGGAGAGGCACCGGGGAGCTGTTTTTT. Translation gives CASSRAGGRGTGELFF.

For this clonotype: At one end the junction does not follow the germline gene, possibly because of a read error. The CDR3 region has the DNA TGTGCAAGCAGCTTTATCAAGGGGACTAGGACCTCCTACGAGCAGTACTTC. It yields the protein CASSFIKGTRTSYEQYF. V gene TRBV11-2 combines with J gene TRBJ2-7, with 8 bases identical to TRBD2. In germline, CDR1 is SGHAT, CDR2 FQNNGV. The length of the CDR3 is 17 residues.